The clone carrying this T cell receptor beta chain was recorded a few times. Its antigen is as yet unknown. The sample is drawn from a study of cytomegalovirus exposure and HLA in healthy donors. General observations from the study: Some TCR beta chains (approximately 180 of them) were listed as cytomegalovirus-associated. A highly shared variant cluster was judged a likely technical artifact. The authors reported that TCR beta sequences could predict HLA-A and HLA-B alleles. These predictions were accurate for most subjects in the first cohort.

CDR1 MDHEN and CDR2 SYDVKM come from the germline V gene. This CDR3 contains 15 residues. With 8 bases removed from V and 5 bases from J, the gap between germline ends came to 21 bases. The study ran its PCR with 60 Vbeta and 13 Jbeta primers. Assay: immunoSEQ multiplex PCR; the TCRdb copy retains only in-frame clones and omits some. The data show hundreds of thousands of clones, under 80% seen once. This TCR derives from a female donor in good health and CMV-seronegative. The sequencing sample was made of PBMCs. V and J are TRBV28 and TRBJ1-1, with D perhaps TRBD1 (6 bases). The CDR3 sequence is CASRQAGPARTEAFF. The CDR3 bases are TGTGCCAGCCGACAGGCTGGACCCGCACGAACTGAAGCTTTCTTT.